Listed below are T cell receptor beta chains from one sample, sequenced in a study of T cell responses to AZD1222 COVID-19 vaccine. Libraries were prepared by immunoSEQ multiplex PCR; TCRdb keeps only in-frame clonotypes and omits some of them. Of about 150,000 clones listed, roughly 91% are singletons. The source was peripheral blood, collected on day 0 of AZD1222 vaccination. These receptors were obtained from an adult in good health. Each CDR3 is given with its conserved first and last residue. The order of the fields is CDR3 DNA, CDR3 protein, V gene, clone size, D gene, J gene. D genes are given only for firm matches. Size is omitted from some rows. Given values are once, few, many or a class for expanded clones.

CDR3nt: TGTGCCAGCAGTTTAAAACAGACAGATACGCAGTATTTT
CDR3aa: CASSLKQTDTQYF
v_gene: TRBV27
abundance: NA
d_gene: NA
j_gene: TRBJ2-3

CDR3nt: TGTGCCAGTGGACAGGCCTATGGCTACACCTTC
CDR3aa: CASGQAYGYTF
v_gene: TRBV27
abundance: NA
d_gene: TRBD1
j_gene: TRBJ1-2

CDR3nt: TGTGCCAGCAGCCAAGATGGGGGGGACAGTAATTCACCCCTCCACTTT
CDR3aa: CASSQDGGDSNSPLHF
v_gene: TRBV4-2
abundance: NA
d_gene: TRBD1
j_gene: TRBJ1-6

CDR3nt: TGTGCCTCCTCCGGACTAGCGGGAGGGACCGGGGAGCTGTTTTTT
CDR3aa: CASSGLAGGTGELFF
v_gene: TRBV30
abundance: NA
d_gene: TRBD2
j_gene: TRBJ2-2

CDR3nt: TGCGCCAGCCGACAGGTTAGGACTGACGAAGCTTTCTTT
CDR3aa: CASRQVRTDEAFF
v_gene: TRBV5-1
abundance: NA
d_gene: NA
j_gene: TRBJ1-1

CDR3nt: TGTGCCAGTCTGGACGGTGCCTACGAGCAGTACTTC
CDR3aa: CASLDGAYEQYF
v_gene: TRBV6-6
abundance: NA
d_gene: NA
j_gene: TRBJ2-7

CDR3nt: TGTGCCAGTAGTATATGGGGCGGTGAGCAGTTCTTC
CDR3aa: CASSIWGGEQFF
v_gene: TRBV19
abundance: many
d_gene: NA
j_gene: TRBJ2-1

CDR3nt: TGTGCCAGCAGCGCTGGACTTACGCAAGAGACCCAGTACTTC
CDR3aa: CASSAGLTQETQYF
v_gene: TRBV9
abundance: NA
d_gene: NA
j_gene: TRBJ2-5

CDR3nt: TGTGCCAGCAGCTTAGCTGGGATCAGCTACGAGCAGTACTTC
CDR3aa: CASSLAGISYEQYF
v_gene: TRBV11-2
abundance: NA
d_gene: NA
j_gene: TRBJ2-7

CDR3nt: TGTGCCAGCAGTTACGAAGGGGGGCGAAGGCAGTACTTC
CDR3aa: CASSYEGGRRQYF
v_gene: TRBV6-5
abundance: NA
d_gene: NA
j_gene: TRBJ2-7

CDR3nt: TGTGCCAGCGGGGCGGGGGCCTCTCCCCAAGAGACCCAGTACTTC
CDR3aa: CASGAGASPQETQYF
v_gene: TRBV2
abundance: NA
d_gene: NA
j_gene: TRBJ2-5

CDR3nt: TGTGCCAGCAGCCCAGAACCACGGGACAGGGTAAATGAAAAACTGTTTTTT
CDR3aa: CASSPEPRDRVNEKLFF
v_gene: TRBV3-1/TRBV3-2
abundance: NA
d_gene: TRBD1
j_gene: TRBJ1-4

CDR3nt: TGTGCCAGCAGCCCCCACGGGGGGGGAGTAAACTATGGCTACACCTTC
CDR3aa: CASSPHGGGVNYGYTF
v_gene: TRBV7-8
abundance: NA
d_gene: NA
j_gene: TRBJ1-2

CDR3nt: TGTGCCAGCTCACCACCGTCGCGCTCTGAGAACACTGAAGCTTTCTTT
CDR3aa: CASSPPSRSENTEAFF
v_gene: TRBV18
abundance: NA
d_gene: NA
j_gene: TRBJ1-1

CDR3nt: TGTGCCAGCTCCCAGGGTACAGATACGCAGTATTTT
CDR3aa: CASSQGTDTQYF
v_gene: TRBV18
abundance: NA
d_gene: NA
j_gene: TRBJ2-3

CDR3nt: TGTGCCAGCAGCAGGGGCCAGAGCAACTATGGCTACACCTTC
CDR3aa: CASSRGQSNYGYTF
v_gene: TRBV9
abundance: NA
d_gene: NA
j_gene: TRBJ1-2

CDR3nt: TGTGCCAGCAGCTTAGGGACAGTTGCCTCCTACGAGCAGTACTTC
CDR3aa: CASSLGTVASYEQYF
v_gene: TRBV11-2
abundance: NA
d_gene: NA
j_gene: TRBJ2-7

CDR3nt: TGTGCCAGCAGCTTAAGCACTAGCGGATACAATGAGCAGTTCTTC
CDR3aa: CASSLSTSGYNEQFF
v_gene: TRBV11-3
abundance: NA
d_gene: TRBD2
j_gene: TRBJ2-1

CDR3nt: TGTGCCAGCTCACCGTCCCGGGACAGGGAAAACGAGCAGTTCTTC
CDR3aa: CASSPSRDRENEQFF
v_gene: TRBV18
abundance: NA
d_gene: TRBD1
j_gene: TRBJ2-1

CDR3nt: TGTGCCAGCAGTGCCACTAGCGGGAGGTACAATGAGCAGTTCTTC
CDR3aa: CASSATSGRYNEQFF
v_gene: TRBV6-4
abundance: NA
d_gene: TRBD2
j_gene: TRBJ2-1

CDR3nt: TGCGCCAGCAGCTTGGACGGGGCTCCAGATACGCAGTATTTT
CDR3aa: CASSLDGAPDTQYF
v_gene: TRBV5-1
abundance: NA
d_gene: NA
j_gene: TRBJ2-3

CDR3nt: TGTGCCAGCAGCGTAGGACAGGGGGTTTACAATGAGCAGTTCTTC
CDR3aa: CASSVGQGVYNEQFF
v_gene: TRBV9
abundance: NA
d_gene: TRBD1
j_gene: TRBJ2-1

CDR3nt: TGTGCCAGCAGCGTAGATCAGGCGACAGATACGCAGTATTTT
CDR3aa: CASSVDQATDTQYF
v_gene: TRBV9
abundance: NA
d_gene: NA
j_gene: TRBJ2-3

CDR3nt: TGCGCCAGCAGTGATGTGGTGTTAGGACAGGGGCGTTACACCTTC
CDR3aa: CASSDVVLGQGRYTF
v_gene: TRBV10-2
abundance: NA
d_gene: TRBD1
j_gene: TRBJ1-2

CDR3nt: TGTGCCAGCAGCTTGGTCCGGACTAGCGGGAGCGACAATGAGCAGTTCTTC
CDR3aa: CASSLVRTSGSDNEQFF
v_gene: TRBV5-8
abundance: once
d_gene: TRBD2
j_gene: TRBJ2-1

CDR3nt: TGTGCCAGCAGCACTAGGACTAGCGGGAGAGATGAGCAGTTCTTC
CDR3aa: CASSTRTSGRDEQFF
v_gene: TRBV7-2
abundance: NA
d_gene: TRBD2
j_gene: TRBJ2-1

CDR3nt: TGTGCCAGCAGCTTAGATTTAGGGTTTTCACCCCTCCACTTT
CDR3aa: CASSLDLGFSPLHF
v_gene: TRBV11-2
abundance: NA
d_gene: NA
j_gene: TRBJ1-6

CDR3nt: TGTGCCAGCAGCGTCGTGTCTACAGTAGGAAACACCATATATTTT
CDR3aa: CASSVVSTVGNTIYF
v_gene: TRBV7-9
abundance: NA
d_gene: NA
j_gene: TRBJ1-3

CDR3nt: TGTGCCAGCAGTGAACGGGACAACGCGAACACCGGGGAGCTGTTTTTT
CDR3aa: CASSERDNANTGELFF
v_gene: TRBV25-1
abundance: NA
d_gene: NA
j_gene: TRBJ2-2

CDR3nt: TGTGCCACCAGCAGAGATTACACCCACAATGAGCAGTTCTTC
CDR3aa: CATSRDYTHNEQFF
v_gene: TRBV15
abundance: NA
d_gene: NA
j_gene: TRBJ2-1

CDR3nt: TGTGCCAGTAGTATAGATCCCCGACGAGTTAGCAATCAGCCCCAGCATTTT
CDR3aa: CASSIDPRRVSNQPQHF
v_gene: TRBV19
abundance: NA
d_gene: NA
j_gene: TRBJ1-5

CDR3nt: TGTGCCAGCAGTGCCCCCAGGCTGGACAGGGGGTGGACTGAAGCTTTCTTT
CDR3aa: CASSAPRLDRGWTEAFF
v_gene: TRBV2
abundance: NA
d_gene: TRBD1
j_gene: TRBJ1-1

CDR3nt: TGTGCCAGCCACCCGGGACTAGCGGGAGGGTACAATGAGCAGTTCTTC
CDR3aa: CASHPGLAGGYNEQFF
v_gene: TRBV18
abundance: NA
d_gene: TRBD2
j_gene: TRBJ2-1

CDR3nt: TGTGCCAGCGGTCGGACAGGGGCCACCTTCCATGGCTACACCTTC
CDR3aa: CASGRTGATFHGYTF
v_gene: TRBV27
abundance: NA
d_gene: TRBD1
j_gene: TRBJ1-2

CDR3nt: TGCGCCAGCAGCATGACCGAAAACACTGAAGCTTTCTTT
CDR3aa: CASSMTENTEAFF
v_gene: TRBV5-1
abundance: NA
d_gene: NA
j_gene: TRBJ1-1

CDR3nt: TGTGCCAGTAGTTCCCCGGGGAGACCTAACTATGGCTACACCTTC
CDR3aa: CASSSPGRPNYGYTF
v_gene: TRBV19
abundance: NA
d_gene: NA
j_gene: TRBJ1-2

CDR3nt: TGTGCCAGCAGCGCAACCGGGACAGCAACAAGCGGGGCTTTCTTT
CDR3aa: CASSATGTATSGAFF
v_gene: TRBV2
abundance: NA
d_gene: TRBD1
j_gene: TRBJ1-1

CDR3nt: TGTGCCAGCAGCTCAGGGTACCCACGGGGCAATCAGCCCCAGCATTTT
CDR3aa: CASSSGYPRGNQPQHF
v_gene: TRBV5-8
abundance: NA
d_gene: NA
j_gene: TRBJ1-5

CDR3nt: TGTGCCAGTAGTACCCGCAGGGAGAGCAATCAGCCCCAGCATTTT
CDR3aa: CASSTRRESNQPQHF
v_gene: TRBV19
abundance: NA
d_gene: NA
j_gene: TRBJ1-5

CDR3nt: TGTGCCAGCAGCTGGGGACAGGGGGCAGATACGCAGTATTTT
CDR3aa: CASSWGQGADTQYF
v_gene: TRBV11-2
abundance: once
d_gene: TRBD1
j_gene: TRBJ2-3

CDR3nt: TGTGCCAGTAGTAGCGACAGGGACGTTTCTGAAGCTTTCTTT
CDR3aa: CASSSDRDVSEAFF
v_gene: TRBV19
abundance: NA
d_gene: TRBD1
j_gene: TRBJ1-1

CDR3nt: TGTGCCAGTAGTATGAGTTGGACAGGAACCGACTCCTACGAGCAGTACTTC
CDR3aa: CASSMSWTGTDSYEQYF
v_gene: TRBV19
abundance: NA
d_gene: TRBD1
j_gene: TRBJ2-7

CDR3nt: TGTGCCAGCAGCTGGGAGATCTATGGCTACACCTTC
CDR3aa: CASSWEIYGYTF
v_gene: TRBV7-2
abundance: NA
d_gene: NA
j_gene: TRBJ1-2

CDR3nt: TGCGCCAGCAGCCGGGGCATCGGGACTGGCTCCTACGAGCAGTACTTC
CDR3aa: CASSRGIGTGSYEQYF
v_gene: TRBV4-1
abundance: NA
d_gene: NA
j_gene: TRBJ2-7

CDR3nt: TGTGCCAGCTCGCTTGGACAGGCGAGGGAAAAACTGTTTTTT
CDR3aa: CASSLGQAREKLFF
v_gene: TRBV6-5
abundance: NA
d_gene: TRBD1
j_gene: TRBJ1-4

CDR3nt: TGTGCCAGCAGTGATTGGGGGACAAATTCACCCCTCCACTTT
CDR3aa: CASSDWGTNSPLHF
v_gene: TRBV6-1
abundance: few
d_gene: NA
j_gene: TRBJ1-6

CDR3nt: TGTGCCAGCAGCCTTAGCGGGACAAGCACAGATACGCAGTATTTT
CDR3aa: CASSLSGTSTDTQYF
v_gene: TRBV9
abundance: NA
d_gene: TRBD2
j_gene: TRBJ2-3

CDR3nt: TGCAGCGTTGAAGAACCGATCACCTACGAGCAGTACTTC
CDR3aa: CSVEEPITYEQYF
v_gene: TRBV29-1
abundance: NA
d_gene: NA
j_gene: TRBJ2-7

CDR3nt: TGTGCCAGCAGTGAAGGACAGGGGGAAACCTACGAGCAGTACTTC
CDR3aa: CASSEGQGETYEQYF
v_gene: TRBV6-1
abundance: NA
d_gene: TRBD1
j_gene: TRBJ2-7

CDR3nt: TGTGCCAGCAGCTTAGTCGCAGGGGGCGCTGAAGCTTTCTTT
CDR3aa: CASSLVAGGAEAFF
v_gene: TRBV11-2
abundance: NA
d_gene: TRBD1
j_gene: TRBJ1-1

CDR3nt: TGTGCCAGCAGCCTCGGGACAGGGGGCCGGGAGCTGTTTTTT
CDR3aa: CASSLGTGGRELFF
v_gene: TRBV5-5
abundance: NA
d_gene: TRBD1
j_gene: TRBJ2-2

CDR3nt: TGTGCCAGCAGCACAGGGGTTGGCAATGAGCAGTTCTTC
CDR3aa: CASSTGVGNEQFF
v_gene: TRBV11-3
abundance: once
d_gene: TRBD1
j_gene: TRBJ2-1

CDR3nt: TGCGCCAGCAGCTTGGCCAGGGAACTGTACTTC
CDR3aa: CASSLARELYF
v_gene: TRBV5-1
abundance: NA
d_gene: NA
j_gene: TRBJ2-7

CDR3nt: TGTGCCAGCAGCCCAGGCGGGCCCGGGGAGCTGTTTTTT
CDR3aa: CASSPGGPGELFF
v_gene: TRBV7-3
abundance: NA
d_gene: NA
j_gene: TRBJ2-2

CDR3nt: TGTGCCAGCAGCCTAAAAAGACTAGCGGGAGCCCCCGGGGAGCTGTTTTTT
CDR3aa: CASSLKRLAGAPGELFF
v_gene: TRBV3-1/TRBV3-2
abundance: once
d_gene: TRBD2
j_gene: TRBJ2-2

CDR3nt: TGTGCCAGCAGTGAATATGGCGGTGGGAAGGGAACCTCCTACGAGCAGTACTTC
CDR3aa: CASSEYGGGKGTSYEQYF
v_gene: TRBV25-1
abundance: NA
d_gene: NA
j_gene: TRBJ2-7

CDR3nt: TGTGCCAGCACTATTGGTCGGTATGGCTACACCTTC
CDR3aa: CASTIGRYGYTF
v_gene: TRBV5-6
abundance: NA
d_gene: NA
j_gene: TRBJ1-2

CDR3nt: TGCGCCACGAGGACAGGGCCGGACACTGAAGCTTTCTTT
CDR3aa: CATRTGPDTEAFF
v_gene: TRBV5-1
abundance: NA
d_gene: TRBD1
j_gene: TRBJ1-1

CDR3nt: TGTGCCAGCAGCGCAGGCATAGGGACGGTTGAAAAACTGTTTTTT
CDR3aa: CASSAGIGTVEKLFF
v_gene: TRBV7-9
abundance: NA
d_gene: NA
j_gene: TRBJ1-4

CDR3nt: TGTGCCATCAGTGAGGGGGGACGAGAGAAGTGGTTCGAGCAGTACTTC
CDR3aa: CAISEGGREKWFEQYF
v_gene: TRBV10-3
abundance: NA
d_gene: NA
j_gene: TRBJ2-7